This is a list of T cell receptor beta chains from one sample in a study of memory CD4+ T cells and cytomegalovirus serostatus. Generated by immunoSEQ multiplex PCR, the TCRdb table keeps only in-frame clones and is missing some. The repertoire consists of about 56,000 clones, with around 79% occurring once and the leading ten covering around 2.5%. The specimen sequenced was memory CD4+ T cells from blood. The receptors shown here come from an adult in good health and CMV-seropositive. The CDR3 runs from the conserved cysteine through the conserved F or W. The D gene is left open where the match is weak. Not all rows give a size; the values are once, few, many and, for expanded clones, a class.

CDR3 DNA,CDR3 protein,D gene,J gene,V gene,clone size
TGTGCCAGCAGCTTAGGGGGCAGCCTTAGCGAGCAGTACTTC,CASSLGGSLSEQYF,NA,TRBJ2-7,TRBV7-2,NA
TGCGCCAGCAGCTATCACTCTAGCGGTAGCTCCTACAATGAGCAGTTCTTC,CASSYHSSGSSYNEQFF,TRBD2,TRBJ2-1,TRBV5-1,NA
TGCAGCGCACGGTCGGGGGAGGGCCCCACCAATGAGCAGTTCTTC,CSARSGEGPTNEQFF,TRBD2,TRBJ2-1,TRBV29-1,few
TGTGCCAGCAGCTTAGGGGGCACTGGGGCCAACGTCCTGACTTTC,CASSLGGTGANVLTF,NA,TRBJ2-6,TRBV7-2,NA
TGTGCCAGTAGTCCTAGGGGGCGAGATGGCTACACCTTC,CASSPRGRDGYTF,TRBD1,TRBJ1-2,TRBV19,NA
TGTGCCTGGAGTGTTGGGGGAGATCAGCCCCAGCATTTT,CAWSVGGDQPQHF,NA,TRBJ1-5,TRBV30,NA
TGTGCCATCAGTGAGCCCAGACAGGGATCTCGCAGGGGCTACACCTTC,CAISEPRQGSRRGYTF,TRBD1,TRBJ1-2,TRBV10-3,few
TGTGCCACAAAAGCAAGCAGGGATCAGCCCCAGCATTTT,CATKASRDQPQHF,NA,TRBJ1-5,TRBV10-3,NA
TGTGCCACCCGTGGTGCAGGGAGCGGCAATCAGCCCCAGCATTTT,CATRGAGSGNQPQHF,NA,TRBJ1-5,TRBV10-3,NA
TGTGCCAGCAGTTTGGTAGGTAGCGAATCCTACGAGCAGTACTTC,CASSLVGSESYEQYF,NA,TRBJ2-7,TRBV28,once
TGTGCCAGCAGCCCAAGCGTCGGTGAGCAGTTCTTC,CASSPSVGEQFF,NA,TRBJ2-1,TRBV7-8,NA
TGCGCCAGCAGCCAAGAAACGGGGCAGGCCAACTATGGCTACACCTTC,CASSQETGQANYGYTF,NA,TRBJ1-2,TRBV4-3,NA
TGTGCCAGCGAACAGGGGGCGCGATATGGCTACACCTTC,CASEQGARYGYTF,TRBD1,TRBJ1-2,TRBV6-6,NA
TGTGCCACCAGCAGAGATAACAGGCGTGAGCAGTTCTTC,CATSRDNRREQFF,NA,TRBJ2-1,TRBV15,NA
TGTGCCAGCAGCCTCACGGGACAGAATTTCTACGAGCAGTACTTC,CASSLTGQNFYEQYF,TRBD1,TRBJ2-7,TRBV7-2,few